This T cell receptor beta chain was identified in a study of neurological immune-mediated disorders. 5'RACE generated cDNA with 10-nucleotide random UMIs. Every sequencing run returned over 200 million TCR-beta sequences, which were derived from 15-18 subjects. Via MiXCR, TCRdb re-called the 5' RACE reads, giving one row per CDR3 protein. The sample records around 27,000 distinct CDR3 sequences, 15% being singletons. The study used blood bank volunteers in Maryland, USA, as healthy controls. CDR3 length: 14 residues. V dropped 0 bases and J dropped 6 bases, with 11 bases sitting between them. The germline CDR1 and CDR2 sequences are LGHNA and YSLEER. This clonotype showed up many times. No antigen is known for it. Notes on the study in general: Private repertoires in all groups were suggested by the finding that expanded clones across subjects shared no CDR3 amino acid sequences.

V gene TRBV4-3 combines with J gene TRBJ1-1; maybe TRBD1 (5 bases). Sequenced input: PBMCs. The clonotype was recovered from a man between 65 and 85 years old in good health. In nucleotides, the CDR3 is TGCGCCAGCAGCCAAGACGTCGCGGGGGCTGAAGCTTTCTTT. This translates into CASSQDVAGAEAFF.